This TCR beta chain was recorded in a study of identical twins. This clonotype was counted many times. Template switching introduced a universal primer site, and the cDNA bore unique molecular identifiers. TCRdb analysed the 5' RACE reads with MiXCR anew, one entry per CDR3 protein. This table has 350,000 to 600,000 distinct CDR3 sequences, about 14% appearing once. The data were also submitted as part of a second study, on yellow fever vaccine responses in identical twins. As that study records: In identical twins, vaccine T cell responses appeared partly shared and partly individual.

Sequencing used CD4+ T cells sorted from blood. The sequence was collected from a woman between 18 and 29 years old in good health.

CDR3 loop: CASSHRGSYNEQFF. CDR3 coding DNA: TGTGCCAGCAGCCACAGGGGATCCTACAATGAGCAGTTCTTC. The chain links TRBV11-3 to TRBJ2-1, with 7 bases matching TRBD1. CDR1 and CDR2 (germline): SGHNT, YENEEA. Trimming took 5 bases from V and 1 from J; bases not matched to a gene: 2. The CDR3 totals 14 residues.